This TCR beta chain was identified in a study of blood T cell repertoires in COVID-19. Study context: T cells, B-cell-depleted T cells, or PBMCs supplied cDNA or gDNA.

Participant-given clinical history determined each cohort assignment. Two negative PCRs, clearance, or symptom resolution characterized the recovered Cohort 3 donors. This CDR3 has 17 amino acids. The germline V and J ends were trimmed by 4 bases and 0 bases, with 14 bases remaining between them. From germline, CDR1 is SGDLS and CDR2 YYNGEE. In the authors' methods: Estimates of nucleated cell counts were drawn from the amplification of reference gene primers. The repertoire was sequenced with immunoSEQ multiplex PCR; TCRdb's copy has only in-frame clones and lacks some. That table is the source of V, J and clone size, and D and trimming were worked out from the DNA. The sample records roughly 450,000 clones, around 91% being singletons.

Material for sequencing was PBMCs or T cells enriched from blood (not recorded which). The sequence was obtained from a man in his late teens or twenties who had recovered from COVID-19. The chain employs TRBV9 and TRBJ1-6, with D possibly TRBD1 on 6 matching bases. CDR3 sequence reads: CASSPGTRSSYNSPLHF. The DNA of the CDR3 is TGTGCCAGCAGCCCAGGGACAAGGAGCTCCTATAATTCACCCCTCCACTTT.